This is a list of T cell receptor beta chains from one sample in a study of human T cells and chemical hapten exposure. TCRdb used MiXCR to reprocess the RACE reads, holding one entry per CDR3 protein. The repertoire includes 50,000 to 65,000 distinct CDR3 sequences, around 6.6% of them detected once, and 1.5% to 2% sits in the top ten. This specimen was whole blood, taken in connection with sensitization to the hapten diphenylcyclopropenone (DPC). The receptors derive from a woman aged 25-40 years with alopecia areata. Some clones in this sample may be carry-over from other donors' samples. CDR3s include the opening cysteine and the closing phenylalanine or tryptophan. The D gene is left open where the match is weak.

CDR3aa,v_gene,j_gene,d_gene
CASSRRGQGKAEAFF,TRBV6-2/TRBV6-3,TRBJ1-1,TRBD1
CSARKQGAGTNEKLFF,TRBV20-1,TRBJ1-4,TRBD1
CASRLGTETEAFF,TRBV2,TRBJ1-1,TRBD1
CASSLEGEASDGYTF,TRBV5-1,TRBJ1-2,NA
CASSYGPLPNEKLFF,TRBV5-6,TRBJ1-4,NA
CASSSRLAIGLTDTQYF,TRBV11-2,TRBJ2-3,TRBD2
CATSAKDNYEQYF,TRBV24-1,TRBJ2-7,NA
CASSQGTLAWGEAFF,TRBV4-1,TRBJ1-1,NA
CASSPRGLGYNEQFF,TRBV18,TRBJ2-1,NA
CASGLGAITGNTIYF,TRBV12-5,TRBJ1-3,NA
CASGQQKRGVGYTF,TRBV12-5,TRBJ1-2,NA
CASSSLGQLETDEQYF,TRBV7-9,TRBJ2-7,NA
CASSRDRVGEQYF,TRBV6-1,TRBJ2-7,TRBD1
CASSQEESRSYEQYF,TRBV3-1,TRBJ2-7,NA